These 7 T cell receptor beta chains were sequenced from one sample in a study of beta chain features in type 1 diabetes. Isolated RNA was reverse transcribed in full, so expressed TCRB transcripts were sequenced. Here immunoSEQ multiplex PCR was the method, and the copy in TCRdb shows in-frame clones only, minus some. This table has about 160,000 clones, about 9.8% appearing once. The sequencing sample was made of central memory CD4+ T cells from blood. The receptors derive from a woman under 30 in good health.

This clone has a handful of counts. This CDR3 is also generated by other DNA sequences in the sample. This chain links TRBV30 with TRBJ2-7; 11 positions match TRBD1. Germline V lookup: CDR1 GTSNPN, CDR2 SVGIG (reference sequence). The CDR3 spans 14 residues. The V and J ends lost 0 bases and 3 bases, in that order; junction bases with no gene match: 1. CDR3 in DNA: TGTGCCTGGAGTGTGGGGACAGGGGGCTACGAGCAGTACTTC. Translation gives CAWSVGTGGYEQYF.

This clone was seen only a few times. The chain uses TRBV18 and TRBJ2-7; a possible D gene is TRBD2 (5 bases). Germline loops: CDR1 KGHSH, CDR2 LQKENI. V was trimmed by 0 bases and J by 2 bases, leaving 8 bases between them. The CDR3 totals 14 residues. The CDR3 region has the DNA TGTGCCAGCTCACCACCCGTCGGGACCTACGAGCAGTACTTC. It encodes CASSPPVGTYEQYF.

The V call is TRBV5-4, the J call TRBJ2-7; a possible D gene is TRBD2 (5 bases). CDR3 size: 14 residues. The germline V gene has CDR1 SGHNT and CDR2 YYREEE (reference sequence). V gave up 0 bases and J gave up 0 bases, with 7 bases separating them. The CDR3 bases are TGTGCCAGCAGCTTGGGAGGGAGCTCCTACGAGCAGTACTTC. Translating it yields CASSLGGSSYEQYF. The full variable domain, completed using reference TRBV5-4 and TRBJ2-7, is ETGVTQSPTHLIKTRGQQVTLRCSSQSGHNTVSWYQQALGQGPQFIFQYYREEENGRGNFPPRFSGLQFPNYSSELNVNALELDDSALYLCASSLGGSSYEQYFGPGTRLTVT.

This clone was counted only a few times. The chain couples TRBV5-4 to TRBJ2-5; the D gene is possibly TRBD2 (7 bases). Germline lookup yields CDR1 SGHNT and CDR2 YYREEE (reference sequence). Deletions cut 0 bases from V and 4 bases from J, with 10 bases between. This CDR3 has 14 amino acids. CDR3 sequence: CASSLAGGAETQYF. The CDR3 nucleotides read TGTGCCAGCAGCTTGGCTGGGGGGGCAGAGACCCAGTACTTC. Full variable domain (outside the CDR3, taken from reference TRBV5-4 and TRBJ2-5): ETGVTQSPTHLIKTRGQQVTLRCSSQSGHNTVSWYQQALGQGPQFIFQYYREEENGRGNFPPRFSGLQFPNYSSELNVNALELDDSALYLCASSLAGGAETQYFGPGTRLLVL.

This clone came up once. The genes are TRBV19 and TRBJ2-1; 9 bases line up with TRBD1. The J segment lost 9 bases and the V segment lost 7 bases, leaving 7 bases of the junction unmatched. The CDR3 totals 13 residues. Germline CDR1 is LNHDA and CDR2 is SQIVND (reference sequence). Here the CDR3 DNA reads TGTGCCAGTACCCTTGGACAGGGGACTGAGCAGTTCTTC. Its translation is CASTLGQGTEQFF.

A few counts support this clone. The chain links TRBV5-4 to TRBJ2-3, with 8 bases identical to TRBD2. Germline CDR1 reads SGHNT; CDR2 reads YYREEE (reference sequence). Trimming removed 4 bases from V and 0 bases from J; junction bases left unmatched: 4. The CDR3 contains 15 residues. The CDR3 bases are TGTGCCAGCAGCCCGGGACTAGTGAGCACAGATACGCAGTATTTT. Protein: CASSPGLVSTDTQYF.

Concerning this clone: At the DNA level, this CDR3 is encoded by other sequences in the same sample as well. The V gene is TRBV7-2, the J gene TRBJ2-5, with D unclear. Germline V lookup: CDR1 SGHTA, CDR2 FQGNSA. The CDR3 covers 12 residues. Trimming left V 5 bases short and J 4 bases short, with 8 bases between. The CDR3, as DNA: TGTGCCAGCAGCCTTTCAGGAGAGACCCAGTACTTC. Translation: CASSLSGETQYF.